The rows below give T cell receptor beta chains drawn from one sample of a study of T cell repertoires in cytomegalovirus infection. MiXCR, applied by TCRdb to the reads, yields one record per CDR3 protein. The top ten hold around 41% of the sample, which has 110,000 or so distinct CDR3 sequences, 30% seen once. These receptors have no identified antigens. Sequenced here: CD8+ T cells from cultured PBMCs, sampled from culture after CMV antigen stimulation. These receptors were obtained from a human donor in good health (CMV status not recorded). Some clones in this sample may be carry-over from other donors' samples. CDR3s include the opening cysteine and the closing phenylalanine or tryptophan. D genes are given only for firm matches. Clone size is stated in some rows and not others, as once, few, many or a class when expanded.

.	.	TRBV7-2	TRBJ2-4	CASSLVGGGVAKNIQYF	TGTGCCAGCAGCTTAGTTGGGGGCGGGGTAGCCAAAAACATTCAGTACTTC
.	many	TRBV6-2/TRBV6-3	TRBJ2-1	CASSYGVGGQFF	TGTGCCAGCAGTTACGGGGTTGGTGGGCAGTTCTTC
.	.	TRBV6-2/TRBV6-3	TRBJ2-7	CASSETPSGSYEQYF	TGTGCCAGCAGTGAAACTCCATCGGGGTCCTACGAGCAGTACTTC
TRBD1	many	TRBV7-9	TRBJ1-2	CASSRDREEWNYGYTF	TGTGCCAGCAGCAGGGACAGGGAGGAATGGAACTATGGCTACACCTTC
.	.	TRBV7-8	TRBJ1-2	CASSLAWEGSRYTF	TGTGCCAGCAGCTTAGCGTGGGAGGGGAGCCGCTACACCTTC
TRBD2	few	TRBV6-2/TRBV6-3	TRBJ2-1	CASSYPTSGGDYNEQFF	TGTGCCAGCAGTTACCCGACTAGCGGGGGCGACTACAATGAGCAGTTCTTC
TRBD1	few	TRBV7-6	TRBJ2-5	CASSRGRQETQYF	TGTGCCAGCAGCAGGGGGCGCCAAGAGACCCAGTACTTC
TRBD1	few	TRBV4-1	TRBJ2-7	CASSQDPGQYYEQYF	TGCGCCAGCAGCCAGGACCCGGGACAGTACTACGAGCAGTACTTC
TRBD1	few	TRBV6-2/TRBV6-3	TRBJ1-1	CASSPDRRTTPNTEAFF	TGTGCCAGCAGCCCGGACAGGCGAACTACACCGAACACTGAAGCTTTCTTT
.	few	TRBV27	TRBJ1-2	CASSLGSGALRMRGYTF	TGTGCCAGCAGTTTAGGGTCGGGAGCCCTTCGGATGAGGGGCTACACCTTC
TRBD2	.	TRBV5-6	TRBJ2-1	CASSFVSGVYNEQFF	TGTGCCAGCAGCTTTGTTAGCGGGGTTTACAATGAGCAGTTCTTC
TRBD2	many	TRBV7-3	TRBJ2-1	CASSPAGGGANEQFF	TGTGCCAGCAGCCCCGCTGGCGGGGGGGCCAATGAGCAGTTCTTC
.	many	TRBV7-2	TRBJ2-1	CASRSPGSSYNEQFF	TGTGCCAGCAGAAGTCCAGGGAGCTCCTACAATGAGCAGTTCTTC
.	.	TRBV27	TRBJ1-5	CPSSLGRGVNQPQHF	TGTCCCAGCAGTTTAGGGAGGGGCGTCAATCAGCCCCAGCATTTT
.	few	TRBV7-6	TRBJ2-7	CASSPGGGVQEQYF	TGTGCCAGCAGCCCTGGGGGCGGGGTGCAGGAGCAGTACTTC
TRBD1	.	TRBV27	TRBJ1-6	CASSTQGGINSPLHF	TGTGCCAGCAGTACACAGGGGGGGATTAATTCACCCCTCCACTTT
.	.	TRBV4-1	TRBJ1-3	CASSQEGAVGNTIYF	TGCGCCAGCAGCCAAGAAGGGGCGGTAGGAAACACCATATATTTT
.	.	TRBV7-8	TRBJ1-6	CASSLVEGGNSPLHF	TGTGCCAGCAGCTTAGTAGAGGGTGGTAATTCACCCCTCCACTTT
TRBD1	.	TRBV5-1	TRBJ1-2	CASSKGQGADGYTF	TGCGCCAGCAGCAAAGGACAGGGGGCTGATGGCTACACCTTC
.	few	TRBV28	TRBJ2-1	CASSPPEDKAYSYNEQFF	TGTGCCAGCAGTCCCCCTGAAGATAAAGCATACTCCTACAATGAGCAGTTCTTC
TRBD2	.	TRBV7-3	TRBJ2-5	CASSLIGGRAETQYF	TGTGCCAGCAGCTTAATTGGTGGGAGGGCAGAGACCCAGTACTTC
.	.	TRBV19	TRBJ1-1	CASSMGRNTEAFF	TGTGCCAGTAGTATGGGTCGGAACACTGAAGCTTTCTTT
.	.	TRBV2	TRBJ1-6	CASSWETGGLDSYNSPLHF	TGTGCCAGCAGCTGGGAGACAGGAGGACTAGACTCCTATAATTCACCCCTCCACTTT
TRBD1	many	TRBV5-6	TRBJ1-1	CASSLGQGLTHLNTEAFF	TGTGCCAGCAGCCTAGGACAGGGTTTGACGCACCTGAACACTGAAGCTTTCTTT